A selection of T cell receptor beta chains follows, all from one sample in a study of tumor-infiltrating lymphocytes in primary liver carcinoma. Via MiXCR, TCRdb re-called the multiplex PCR reads, giving one row per CDR3 protein. The sample has roughly 24,000 distinct CDR3 sequences, roughly four fifths seen once. The sequenced sample consisted of liver tumor tissue from sampling region 5. These receptors were taken from a woman under 40 with primary liver carcinoma and hepatitis B virus infection. CDR3s leave out the opening cysteine and the closing phenylalanine or tryptophan.

TRBJ2-3 12 TRBV12-3/TRBV12-4 ASSFGRSKDTHY
TRBJ2-1 11 TRBV30 AWSSVTGNEQF
TRBJ2-5 13 TRBV12-3/TRBV12-4 ASNSYPQSEETQY
TRBJ2-5 10 TRBV29-1 SARLVRETQY
TRBJ2-2 16 TRBV6-1 ASSEALAEGAITGELF
TRBJ2-1 12 TRBV10-3 AIGSGTTHNEHF
TRBJ2-1 12 TRBV10-3 AVSPTATRDEQF
TRBJ2-3 14 TRBV7-8 ASSLGARGPADTPY
TRBJ2-1 13 TRBV11-3 ASNRQAGGGYEQF
TRBJ2-7 11 TRBV9 ASSGQGAYEQY
TRBJ1-1 10 TRBV30 SWSELLTEAF
TRBJ2-2 9 TRBV6-1 ASSAVGELF
TRBJ2-7 13 TRBV6-5 ARSYKDSGSYKQY
TRBJ2-5 13 TRBV29-1 SVDLTGGPVGSQY
TRBJ2-5 10 TRBV11-2 ASSLGLETQR
TRBJ2-7 13 TRBV6-1 ASSVLGTPTYRQY
TRBJ2-1 12 TRBV7-3 ANSPWDRGNEQF
TRBJ2-1 15 TRBV11-1 TSSLAALVAGLNEQF
TRBJ2-1 14 TRBV15 TTSRDYRSSSNEQF
TRBJ2-1 12 TRBV4-3 ASSHTELASEQF